Presented here are 26 T cell receptor beta chains from one specimen sequenced in a study of blood T cell repertoires in COVID-19. Sequenced by immunoSEQ multiplex PCR; TCRdb stores in-frame clones only, minus some. The repertoire holds fewer than 150,000 clones, with roughly 82% as singletons. The sample was peripheral blood. Receptors were obtained from a woman between 40 and 50 years old with acute or convalescent COVID-19.

This rearrangement joins TRBV7-9 to TRBJ1-2; 12 bases line up with TRBD1. This CDR3 has 15 residues. The V gene end was trimmed by 5 bases and the J gene end by 2 bases; junction bases not matched to a gene: 3. Per germline, CDR1 SEHNR and CDR2 FQNEAQ (reference sequence). The CDR3 here is CASSLGQGANYGYTF. In DNA form, the CDR3 reads TGTGCCAGCAGCCTGGGACAGGGGGCGAACTATGGCTACACCTTC.

The chain is built from TRBV5-1 and TRBJ1-4; D unresolved. Germline CDR1 SGHRS, CDR2 YFSETQ. Trimming took 5 bases from V and 10 from J, leaving 15 bases between them. This CDR3 has 13 amino acids. The CDR3 nucleotides read TGCGCCAGCAGACGGGGTCTGGAGGGAAAACTGTTTTTT. Amino acids: CASRRGLEGKLFF.

This chain joins TRBV7-9 and TRBJ2-3, with D maybe TRBD2 (5 bases). From germline, CDR1 is SEHNR and CDR2 FQNEAQ (reference sequence). The CDR3 totals 15 residues. Trimming removed 7 bases at V and 1 base at J, with 15 bases between. CDR3 amino acids: CASTLLGSRTDTQYF. The CDR3 DNA sequence: TGTGCCAGCACCTTGCTGGGGAGCCGCACAGATACGCAGTATTTT.

V usage is TRBV6-5 and J usage is TRBJ2-2; 7 bases map to TRBD2. The junction had 4 bases not matched to a gene; V was cut back by 2 bases and J by 4 bases. Germline V lookup: CDR1 MNHEY, CDR2 SVGAGI. The CDR3 has 15 residues. The CDR3 DNA reads as TGTGCCAGCAGTTACCAGGGAGGGTTCACCGGGGAGCTGTTTTTT. Residues: CASSYQGGFTGELFF.

The chain carries TRBV5-6 and TRBJ1-2; no clear D. V shed 2 bases and J shed 2 bases, with 19 bases lying between them. Germline CDR1 is SGHDT and CDR2 is YYEEEE. The CDR3 extends over 17 amino acids. CDR3 in DNA: TGTGCCAGCAGCTTTAGGAGTAGAGGTGATGCCAACTATGGCTACACCTTC. It codes for CASSFRSRGDANYGYTF.

Written as DNA, the CDR3 is TGCGCCAGCAGCGCTACAGGGGGTGGCTACAATGAGCAGTTCTTC. It yields the protein CASSATGGGYNEQFF. This chain uses TRBV5-1 with TRBJ2-1; 8 bases match TRBD1. The CDR3 is made up of 15 amino acids. V was pared by 4 bases and J by 3 bases, with 6 bases of the junction left unmatched. The germline gives CDR1 SGHRS, CDR2 YFSETQ.

The genes are TRBV10-3 and TRBJ2-1, with 9 bases aligning to TRBD2. Germline V gene sequence: CDR1 ENHRY, CDR2 SYGVKD. V shed 3 bases and J 0 bases; nucleotides not matched to a gene: 6. CDR3 length: 17 residues. DNA of the CDR3: TGTGCCATCAGTGATATAGCGGGGGTAAGCTCCTACAATGAGCAGTTCTTC. It translates to CAISDIAGVSSYNEQFF.

V is TRBV2 and J is TRBJ1-1; possibly TRBD1 for D (6 bases). CDR3 length: 14 residues. Germline loops: CDR1 SNHLY, CDR2 FYNNEI. The V end was cut by 4 bases, the J end by 5 bases, with 14 bases between. The CDR3 region has the DNA TGTGCCAGCAGTGGAGGGGGAGGGTGGACTGAAGCTTTCTTT. Translation gives CASSGGGGWTEAFF. Combining the CDR3 with reference TRBV2 and TRBJ1-1 gives the whole variable domain EPEVTQTPSHQVTQMGQEVILRCVPISNHLYFYWYRQILGQKVEFLVSFYNNEISEKSEIFDDQFSVERPDGSNFTLKIRSTKLEDSAMYFCASSGGGGWTEAFFGQGTRLTVV.

This clone occurred a few times. The V gene is TRBV10-3, the J gene TRBJ1-1; possible D gene TRBD1, 6 bases. The CDR3 extends over 13 amino acids. Between the trimmed V and J ends, which lost 7 bases and 10 bases, there was a span of 19 bases. CDR1 is ENHRY, CDR2 SYGVKD, per germline. In DNA form, the CDR3 reads TGTGCCATCAAAGGACAGTCGGAACTCCGAGCTTTCTTT. It encodes CAIKGQSELRAFF.

The chain carries TRBV5-1 and TRBJ2-1; 8 positions match TRBD1. The V and J ends lost 0 bases and 6 bases, in that order; junction bases with no gene match: 5. Germline lookup yields CDR1 SGHRS and CDR2 YFSETQ. The CDR3 spans 15 residues. CDR3 sequence reads: CASSLAAGGGNEQFF. CDR3 DNA: TGCGCCAGCAGCTTGGCGGCAGGGGGCGGCAATGAGCAGTTCTTC.

This chain links TRBV29-1 with TRBJ1-3; D is perhaps TRBD1 (5 bases). The V and J ends lost 1 base and 0 bases respectively, with 10 bases between them. The germline gives CDR1 SQVTM, CDR2 ANQGSEA. The CDR3 has 15 amino acids. This chain's CDR3 is CSVEGARGSGNTIYF. CDR3 in DNA: TGCAGCGTTGAAGGGGCAAGGGGCTCTGGAAACACCATATATTTT.

The chain has TRBV6-2 or TRBV6-3 and TRBJ2-2, with D possibly being TRBD2 (5 bases). V was cut by 4 bases and J by 0 bases, with 9 bases left in between. The CDR3 is 15 residues long. Germline CDR1 is MNHEY and CDR2 is SVGEGT. CDR3 in DNA: TGTGCCAGCAGTTTAGGACTCGCGAACACCGGGGAGCTGTTTTTT. Translating it yields CASSLGLANTGELFF.

This CDR3 reads CAWAKGVAGDTQYF. The DNA of the CDR3 is TGTGCCTGGGCGAAGGGGGTTGCTGGAGATACGCAGTATTTT. The V gene is TRBV30, the J gene TRBJ2-3; D may be TRBD1 (6 bases). The CDR3 has 14 residues. V gave up 5 bases and J gave up 5 bases, with 17 bases separating them. Germline assignment: CDR1 GTSNPN and CDR2 SVGIG (reference sequence).

The V and J genes are TRBV7-9 and TRBJ2-7; 11 bases map to TRBD2. The CDR3 has 15 residues. Losses at the gene ends were 4 bases for V and 2 bases for J; bases not matched to a gene: 4. Germline V gene sequence: CDR1 SEHNR, CDR2 FQNEAQ (reference sequence). CDR3 DNA sequence: TGTGCCAGCAGCTCACGTAGCGGGGGGGCCTACGAGCAGTACTTC. Protein sequence: CASSSRSGGAYEQYF.

The J gene is TRBJ1-1, the V gene TRBV5-4, with 7 bases identical to TRBD1. Germline-derived CDR1 and CDR2 are SGHNT and YYREEE (reference sequence). J gave up 4 bases and V 10 bases, and 10 bases lay outside the gene matches. This CDR3 comprises 13 residues. The CDR3 region is CAYRKGAGTEAFF. CDR3 nucleotide sequence: TGTGCCTATAGGAAGGGGGCGGGCACTGAAGCTTTCTTT.

The genes are TRBV19 and TRBJ2-1; 9 nucleotides line up with TRBD2. The CDR3 extends over 15 amino acids. Germline V gives CDR1 LNHDA, CDR2 SQIVND (reference sequence). Trimming removed 3 bases from V and 6 bases from J; junction bases left unmatched: 6. For the CDR3, the DNA is TGTGCCAGTAGTATGGGCGGGGGGGCACGCAATGAGCAGTTCTTC. Translated, it gives CASSMGGGARNEQFF. The whole variable domain, remainder taken from reference TRBV19 and TRBJ2-1, is DGGITQSPKYLFRKEGQNVTLSCEQNLNHDAMYWYRQDPGQGLRLIYYSQIVNDFQKGDIAEGYSVSREKKESFPLTVTSAQKNPTAFYLCASSMGGGARNEQFFGPGTRLTVL.

This chain uses TRBV30 with TRBJ1-5; D call uncertain. V was clipped by 0 bases and J by 1 base, with 13 bases between them. The CDR3 consists of 16 residues. The germline gives CDR1 GTSNPN, CDR2 SVGIG (reference sequence). DNA for the CDR3: TGTGCCTGGAGTGTTACAGCCTTACGGAGCAATCAGCCCCAGCATTTT. This gives the protein CAWSVTALRSNQPQHF.

The chain recombines TRBV6-5 with TRBJ2-3; TRBD2 agrees at 8 bases. The CDR3 covers 15 residues. Trimming cost V 4 bases and J 4 bases; bases outside gene matches: 7. The germline V gene has CDR1 MNHEY and CDR2 SVGAGI. The CDR3 protein is CASSSGGGYADTQYF. CDR3 bases: TGTGCCAGCAGTTCCGGGGGGGGTTACGCAGATACGCAGTATTTT.

The J gene is TRBJ2-7, the V gene TRBV6-2 or TRBV6-3, with TRBD2 as a possible D gene (7 bases). Trimming cost V 2 bases and J 7 bases, with 27 bases left between them. The CDR3 is made up of 18 amino acids. CDR1 is MNHEY and CDR2 is SVGEGT in the germline V gene. The CDR3, as DNA: TGTGCCAGCAGTTACACTCGAGGGGGGGAGTTCTCCATGAGAGAGCAGTACTTC. Translated: CASSYTRGGEFSMREQYF.

The rearrangement joins TRBV2 to TRBJ1-5; 8 nucleotides agree with TRBD1. The trim removed 6 bases at V and 3 bases at J, leaving 10 bases unmatched. The CDR3 is made up of 16 amino acids. Germline V gene sequence: CDR1 SNHLY, CDR2 FYNNEI. The CDR3 loop reads CASRGEGQGYNQPQHF. The CDR3 nucleotides read TGTGCCAGCAGGGGGGAAGGACAGGGTTACAATCAGCCCCAGCATTTT.

V gene TRBV27 combines with J gene TRBJ2-6, with 7 bases aligning to TRBD1. The V segment lost 5 bases and the J segment 4 bases; nucleotides outside the gene matches: 8. The length of the CDR3 is 16 residues. Germline V CDR1 and CDR2: MNHEY, SMNVEV (reference sequence). The CDR3 protein is CASSGYTGVGANVLTF. In nucleotides, the CDR3 is TGTGCCAGCAGTGGATACACAGGGGTCGGGGCCAACGTCCTGACTTTC.

This rearrangement joins TRBV2 to TRBJ1-1; TRBD1 matches at 8 bases. The CDR3 spans 12 residues. CDR1 and CDR2 from the germline V gene are SNHLY and FYNNEI. The ends lost 6 bases at V and 8 bases at J; junction bases unmatched: 5. CDR3 in DNA: TGTGCCAGCAGGGGACAGGTTCGCGAAGCTTTCTTT. It encodes CASRGQVREAFF.

The chain has TRBV18 and TRBJ2-6; D may be TRBD2 (5 bases). Germline V gene sequence: CDR1 KGHSH, CDR2 LQKENI. The ends were cut back, 11 bases at V and 0 bases at J, with 17 bases in the middle. CDR3 length equals 16 residues. CDR3 loop: CASEVRRLSGANVLTF. CDR3 DNA: TGTGCCTCGGAGGTCCGAAGGCTCTCTGGGGCCAACGTCCTGACTTTC.

This rearrangement joins TRBV7-2 to TRBJ1-2; perhaps TRBD1 as D (6 bases). Trimming took 5 bases from V and 7 from J, leaving 17 bases between them. There are 14 residues in the CDR3. CDR1 is SGHTA and CDR2 is FQGNSA in the germline V gene. This CDR3 reads CASSPTTGSGGYTF. The CDR3 coding sequence is TGTGCCAGCAGCCCCACAACAGGGTCTGGTGGCTACACCTTC.

This chain connects TRBV6-5 to TRBJ1-1; D is ambiguous. Per the germline V gene, CDR1 is MNHEY and CDR2 is SVGAGI. Between the trimmed V and J ends, which lost 0 bases and 5 bases, there was a span of 10 bases. This CDR3 is 14 amino acids long. DNA for the CDR3: TGTGCCAGCAGTTACTCCGAGGGTGGGACTGAAGCTTTCTTT. Translation gives CASSYSEGGTEAFF.

The V gene is TRBV5-6, the J gene TRBJ2-3, with TRBD2 matching over 8 bases. V lost 3 bases and J lost 3; bases outside the gene matches: 9. In germline, CDR1 is SGHDT, CDR2 YYEEEE. The CDR3 totals 16 residues. The CDR3 bases are TGTGCCAGCAGCTCTCCCCGGGGGGGCAGGACAGATACGCAGTATTTT. Protein product: CASSSPRGGRTDTQYF.